This T cell receptor (beta chain) was sequenced in a study of blood T cell repertoires in COVID-19. The overall study: Sites across the United States, Italy and Spain contributed samples from acute and convalescent COVID-19. PBMCs, B-cell-depleted T cells, or T cells provided the cDNA or gDNA that made up the material.

V gave up 5 bases and J gave up 6 bases, with 14 bases separating them. The CDR3 length is 13 residues. Per the germline V gene, CDR1 is SNHLY and CDR2 is FYNNEI. Here immunoSEQ multiplex PCR was the method, and the copy in TCRdb shows in-frame clones only, minus some. The repertoire includes some 120,000 clones, around 90% of them detected once, and approximately 1.5% sits in the top ten. This clone was seen just once. Sample: peripheral blood. This clonotype originated in a human donor in a cohort sampled during active COVID-19. This chain joins TRBV2 and TRBJ2-7; unclear D gene. CDR3 bases: TGTGCCAGCAGTCAGGTGCAGGTGGGCGAGCAGTACTTC. This sequence encodes CASSQVQVGEQYF.